Listed below are T cell receptor beta chains from one sample, sequenced in a study of shared clonotypes between healthy human individuals. Measured with immunoSEQ multiplex PCR; TCRdb has only the in-frame clones, and not every one. The data contain some 500,000 clones, about 96% of them singletons. The sequenced material came from naive CD4+ T cells sorted from blood. These receptors were obtained from a woman aged 25 to 39 in good health. Each CDR3 is given with its conserved first and last residue. The D gene is left open where the match is weak. Clone size, where shown, is once, few, many, or a class for clones that have expanded.

D gene	J gene	clone size	V gene	CDR3 protein	CDR3 DNA
TRBD1	TRBJ1-2	.	TRBV28	CASTIQGIGPYGYTF	TGTGCCAGCACCATACAGGGGATTGGTCCCTATGGCTACACCTTC
.	TRBJ2-7	few	TRBV19	CASSDSSGSYEQYF	TGTGCCAGTTCCGACAGTTCCGGCTCCTACGAGCAGTACTTC
TRBD1	TRBJ1-6	.	TRBV5-1	CASSRLTGQGDSPLHF	TGCGCCAGCAGCAGACTAACGGGACAGGGCGATTCACCCCTCCACTTT
TRBD1	TRBJ1-2	.	TRBV18	CASSPDRGANYGYTF	TGTGCCAGCTCACCAGACAGGGGAGCTAACTATGGCTACACCTTC
.	TRBJ1-3	.	TRBV25-1	CASSELDRNSGNTIYF	TGTGCCAGCAGTGAGTTGGACAGAAACTCTGGAAACACCATATATTTT
TRBD1	TRBJ1-2	.	TRBV5-1	CASSLWGQNNYGYTF	TGCGCCAGCAGCTTGTGGGGACAGAACAACTATGGCTACACCTTC
.	TRBJ1-2	.	TRBV11-2	CASSETGYGYTF	TGTGCCAGCAGCGAGACAGGCTATGGCTACACCTTC
TRBD2	TRBJ2-5	.	TRBV28	CASSFRLAGEETQYF	TGTGCCAGCAGTTTTAGACTAGCGGGAGAAGAGACCCAGTACTTC
.	TRBJ1-2	.	TRBV28	CASSFVVATGNYGYTF	TGTGCCAGCAGTTTCGTGGTCGCCACAGGGAACTATGGCTACACCTTC
.	TRBJ2-3	.	TRBV5-1	CASSGGGSADTQYF	TGCGCCAGCAGCGGGGGTGGATCCGCCGATACGCAGTATTTT
.	TRBJ1-4	.	TRBV4-1	CASSQAAGATNEKLFF	TGCGCCAGCAGCCAAGCAGCGGGTGCAACTAATGAAAAACTGTTTTTT
TRBD1	TRBJ1-2	.	TRBV6-5	CASRHGTGPNYGYTF	TGTGCCAGCAGACATGGGACAGGGCCAAACTATGGCTACACCTTC
.	TRBJ1-5	once	TRBV30	CAWSSAATDQPQHF	TGTGCCTGGAGTTCGGCAGCGACCGATCAGCCCCAGCATTTT
TRBD1	TRBJ1-3	.	TRBV28	CASSSQGFWNTIYF	TGTGCCAGCAGTTCACAGGGGTTTTGGAACACCATATATTTT
TRBD1	TRBJ1-1	.	TRBV30	CAWTRGAMNTEAFF	TGTGCCTGGACCAGGGGGGCGATGAACACTGAAGCTTTCTTT
.	TRBJ1-2	.	TRBV6-4	CASSPDRPTGGYTF	TGTGCCAGCAGTCCCGACAGGCCTACAGGTGGCTACACCTTC
.	TRBJ1-1	.	TRBV6-4	CASAEQGTSTEAFF	TGTGCCAGCGCCGAGCAGGGTACGAGTACTGAAGCTTTCTTT
.	TRBJ2-4	.	TRBV7-9	CASSLAGWTQAKNIQYF	TGTGCCAGCAGCTTAGCGGGTTGGACTCAAGCCAAAAACATTCAGTACTTC
.	TRBJ2-5	.	TRBV2	CASVSGGRGTQYF	TGTGCCAGCGTCTCCGGCGGGCGAGGAACCCAGTACTTC
.	TRBJ2-7	.	TRBV11-2	CASSKHRYEQYF	TGTGCCAGCAGCAAACACAGGTACGAGCAGTACTTC
.	TRBJ2-7	.	TRBV5-6	CASSFLSYEQYF	TGTGCCAGCAGCTTTCTATCCTACGAGCAGTACTTC
.	TRBJ1-1	.	TRBV28	CASSPRRAAEAFF	TGTGCCAGCAGTCCGCGGCGGGCGGCTGAAGCTTTCTTT
.	TRBJ2-2	.	TRBV2	CASSEWGNTGELFF	TGTGCCAGCAGTGAATGGGGGAACACCGGGGAGCTGTTTTTT
.	TRBJ2-3	.	TRBV28	CASSFGGGSSYTQYF	TGTGCCAGCAGTTTCGGGGGAGGCTCCTCATATACGCAGTATTTT
TRBD1	TRBJ2-4	.	TRBV19	CASRDRGGKNIQYF	TGTGCCAGTAGAGACAGGGGTGGCAAAAACATTCAGTACTTC
.	TRBJ2-5	.	TRBV28	CASSPPRAGGEREQYF	TGTGCCAGCAGTCCCCCCCGAGCGGGCGGCGAACGGGAGCAGTACTTC
.	TRBJ1-2	.	TRBV25-1	CASSEQGDYGYTF	TGTGCCAGCAGTGAACAGGGTGACTATGGCTACACCTTC
.	TRBJ2-7	.	TRBV27	CASSTWSRGEQYF	TGTGCCAGCAGTACCTGGTCCCGGGGCGAGCAGTACTTC
.	TRBJ1-4	.	TRBV7-6	CASSSLGGRGTNEKLFF	TGTGCCAGCAGCTCCTTAGGGGGTCGGGGCACTAATGAAAAACTGTTTTTT
.	TRBJ2-3	.	TRBV28	CASRAARRDTQYF	TGTGCCAGCAGGGCGGCCCGCAGGGATACGCAGTATTTT
.	TRBJ1-1	.	TRBV18	CASSPRELRTNTEAFF	TGTGCCAGCTCACCAAGGGAGTTGCGGACTAACACTGAAGCTTTCTTT
.	TRBJ2-6	.	TRBV9	CASSATSIFPSGANVLTF	TGTGCCAGCAGCGCTACCAGTATCTTCCCCTCTGGGGCCAACGTCCTGACTTTC
TRBD2	TRBJ2-7	.	TRBV6-1	CAIGLAGPYEQYF	TGTGCCATTGGACTAGCGGGGCCCTACGAGCAGTACTTC
.	TRBJ2-3	once	TRBV5-1	CASSWRLHTDTQYF	TGCGCCAGCAGCTGGCGTCTACACACAGATACGCAGTATTTT
.	TRBJ2-6	.	TRBV7-3	CASSLIGSSGANVLTF	TGTGCCAGCAGCTTAATTGGGTCCTCTGGGGCCAACGTCCTGACTTTC
.	TRBJ2-1	.	TRBV4-1	CASSPRRLLSYNEQFF	TGCGCCAGCAGCCCCCGCCGTTTACTCTCCTACAATGAGCAGTTCTTC
TRBD1	TRBJ1-2	once	TRBV15	CATSRRTEGGRGYTF	TGTGCCACCAGCAGACGAACCGAAGGGGGCAGGGGCTACACCTTC